A single sample is the source of the 19 T cell receptor beta chains below, sequenced in a study of blood T cell repertoires in COVID-19 (dated by TCRdb to the early 2020s). Library preparation used the immunoSEQ multiplex PCR assay. The source is immuneACCESS, and TCRdb retained only in-frame sequences with V and J called. Part of the clones is not carried over; for the studies checked, unresolved V genes explain less than half of this, and the remainder is unexplained. This sample comprises under 200,000 clones, roughly four fifths of them detected only once. Roughly 11% of the sample comes from the top ten. The sample taken for sequencing was PBMCs or T cells enriched from blood (not recorded which). The receptors were gathered from a man aged 50 to 60 who had recovered from COVID-19.

The chain joins TRBV27 to TRBJ2-7, with D possibly TRBD1 on 6 matching bases. CDR1 and CDR2 (germline): MNHEY, SMNVEV (reference sequence). V lost 5 bases, J lost 0 bases, and 20 bases lay in between. The length of the CDR3 is 17 residues. CDR3 in DNA: TGTGCCAGCAGTCCCTACACGACAGGCCCTCACTCCTACGAGCAGTACTTC. This codes for CASSPYTTGPHSYEQYF.

The chain carries TRBV7-3 and TRBJ2-1; 11 nucleotides align to TRBD2. Germline V gene sequence: CDR1 SGHTA, CDR2 FQGTGA. This CDR3 region has 15 residues. With V trimmed by 4 bases and J by 6 bases, 5 bases remained unmatched. The CDR3: CASSSLAGGPNEQFF. For the CDR3, the DNA is TGTGCCAGCAGCTCGTTAGCGGGAGGGCCCAATGAGCAGTTCTTC.

CDR3 bases: TGTGCCAGTAGCCCAGGGGGAGAAAGGACTGAAGCTTTCTTT. It encodes CASSPGGERTEAFF. The chain uses TRBV19 and TRBJ1-1; 7 bases line up with TRBD1. With 6 bases clipped from V and 5 bases from J, the junction kept 9 bases outside the gene matches. The CDR3 runs to 14 residues. Per germline, CDR1 LNHDA and CDR2 SQIVND (reference sequence).

The gene calls are TRBV18 and TRBJ2-1; 10 bases are a match to TRBD2. Germline-derived CDR1 and CDR2 are KGHSH and LQKENI. The CDR3 is 15 residues long. V trimming: 3 bases; J trimming: 2 bases; junction bases outside the gene matches: 1. As DNA, the CDR3 is TGTGCCAGCTCACCGGGGACTAGCGCCTACAATGAGCAGTTCTTC. Translated: CASSPGTSAYNEQFF.

This chain links TRBV5-1 with TRBJ1-4, with 8 bases that match TRBD1. Germline lookup yields CDR1 SGHRS and CDR2 YFSETQ. The junction had 10 bases not matched to a gene; V was cut back by 4 bases and J by 5 bases. The CDR3 contains 16 residues. The CDR3 loop is CASSRADRVENEKLFF. The DNA of the CDR3 is TGCGCCAGCAGCCGCGCGGACAGGGTCGAAAATGAAAAACTGTTTTTT.

This chain links TRBV7-8 with TRBJ1-2; the D gene is possibly TRBD1 (5 bases). The germline V gene encodes CDR1 SGHVS and CDR2 FQNEAQ. CDR3 length: 15 amino acids. V was shortened by 5 bases and J by 4 bases, with 17 bases between the two germline ends. The chain's CDR3 is CASSPHAGTVYGYTF. The CDR3, as DNA: TGTGCCAGCAGCCCCCACGCCGGGACTGTCTATGGCTACACCTTC. Together with reference TRBV7-8 and TRBJ1-2, the CDR3 gives the full variable domain: GAGVSQSPRYKVAKRGQDVALRCDPISGHVSLFWYQQALGQGPEFLTYFQNEAQLDKSGLPSDRFFAERPEGSVSTLKIQRTQQEDSAVYLCASSPHAGTVYGYTFGSGTRLTVV.

The rearrangement links TRBV19 to TRBJ2-3; weak D call: TRBD1 (6 bases). Trimming removed 2 bases at V and 8 bases at J, with 14 bases between. Germline V gene lookup returns CDR1 LNHDA and CDR2 SQIVND (reference sequence). CDR3 size: 14 residues. This CDR3 is CASSIRQAQGTQYF. In nucleotides, the CDR3 is TGTGCCAGTAGTATAAGACAGGCGCAGGGTACGCAGTATTTT.

The rearrangement links TRBV7-9 to TRBJ1-2; D possibly corresponds to TRBD1 (6 bases). This CDR3 is 15 amino acids long. The germline V gene has CDR1 SEHNR and CDR2 FQNEAQ (reference sequence). Trimming shortened V by 5 bases and J by 0 bases, and 13 bases separated the two germline ends. The CDR3 region has the DNA TGTGCCAGCAGCCCGGGACAAACGACTAACTATGGCTACACCTTC. It encodes CASSPGQTTNYGYTF.

This clone is a singleton in its sample. J is TRBJ1-5 and V is TRBV24-1; 11 bases match TRBD1. CDR3 length: 13 amino acids. V was pared by 8 bases and J by 6 bases, with 2 bases of the junction left unmatched. In germline, CDR1 is KGHDR, CDR2 SFDVKD. The DNA for the CDR3 is TGTGCCACCACCGGGACAGGGGGTCAGCCCCAGCATTTT. This translates into CATTGTGGQPQHF.

The chain couples TRBV28 to TRBJ1-4, with D tentatively TRBD1 (5 bases). This CDR3 comprises 15 residues. Trimming removed 5 bases at V and 7 bases at J, with 17 bases between. CDR1 MDHEN and CDR2 SYDVKM come from the germline V gene. The CDR3 sequence: CASSLTGGSREKLFF. The CDR3 DNA is TGTGCCAGCAGTCTCACAGGAGGGTCGCGTGAAAAACTGTTTTTT.

This chain links TRBV10-3 with TRBJ2-1; TRBD1 aligns across 7 bases. The CDR3 has 14 residues. V was pared by 10 bases and J by 2 bases, with 8 bases of the junction left unmatched. Germline assignment: CDR1 ENHRY and CDR2 SYGVKD. The CDR3 nucleotides read TGTGCCAGTACTCAGGGGGTCCCCTACAATGAGCAGTTCTTC. It is translated as CASTQGVPYNEQFF.

V and J are TRBV4-1 and TRBJ2-5; 11 bases map to TRBD2. The CDR3 is 18 residues long. With V trimmed by 4 bases and J by 2 bases, 12 bases remained unmatched. Germline lookup yields CDR1 MGHRA and CDR2 YSYEKL. The CDR3 spells CASSPDMLAGGVQETQYF. CDR3 in DNA: TGCGCCAGCAGCCCGGACATGTTAGCGGGGGGGGTACAAGAGACCCAGTACTTC.

V is TRBV19 and J is TRBJ2-1, with 15 bases that match TRBD2. The CDR3 extends over 18 amino acids. CDR1 and CDR2 from the germline V gene are LNHDA and SQIVND (reference sequence). Unmatched junction bases numbered 8, after V lost 5 bases and J lost 3 bases. CDR3: CASSLTGTSGGFYNEQFF. In nucleotides, the CDR3 is TGTGCCAGTAGTCTTACCGGGACTAGCGGGGGGTTCTACAATGAGCAGTTCTTC.

This chain links TRBV5-1 with TRBJ2-3; 8 positions agree with TRBD2. The V gene end was trimmed by 0 bases and the J gene end by 0 bases; junction bases not matched to a gene: 3. There are 16 residues in the CDR3. CDR1 and CDR2 (germline): SGHRS, YFSETQ. CDR3 DNA sequence: TGCGCCAGCAGCTTGGGAGTAGCGGGGAGCACAGATACGCAGTATTTT. Protein product: CASSLGVAGSTDTQYF.

The V call is TRBV11-2, the J call TRBJ2-1; 7 bases align to TRBD2. Losses at the gene ends were 4 bases for V and 6 bases for J; bases not matched to a gene: 3. The CDR3 contains 13 residues. From germline, CDR1 is SGHAT and CDR2 FQNNGV. This CDR3 reads CASSSTGGNEQFF. CDR3 DNA: TGTGCCAGCAGCTCAACGGGGGGCAATGAGCAGTTCTTC.

The chain employs TRBV7-2 and TRBJ2-2, with no clear D. V was cut by 3 bases and J by 4 bases, with 12 bases left in between. CDR3 size: 15 residues. The germline V gene has CDR1 SGHTA and CDR2 FQGNSA. CDR3 DNA: TGTGCCAGCAGCTTGGGTGCGCCGGGCACCGGGGAGCTGTTTTTT. Translating it yields CASSLGAPGTGELFF.

The rearrangement links TRBV7-2 to TRBJ1-2, with 7 bases that match TRBD1. Germline V gene sequence: CDR1 SGHTA, CDR2 FQGNSA. Trimming removed 1 base from V and 7 bases from J; junction bases left unmatched: 9. The CDR3 runs to 15 residues. CDR3 in DNA: TGTGCCAGCAGCTTAGGTCTTGTAGGGGGCCTTGGCTACACCTTC. As protein: CASSLGLVGGLGYTF.

This clone has just one count. The rearrangement links TRBV5-1 to TRBJ2-5; the match to TRBD2 covers 8 bases. This CDR3 region has 16 residues. V gave up 3 bases and J gave up 5 bases; unmatched junction bases: 12. Germline V gives CDR1 SGHRS, CDR2 YFSETQ. CDR3 coding DNA: TGCGCCAGCAGCTCCCAGCAACCGGGGGGGCGTGAGACCCAGTACTTC. Translated, it gives CASSSQQPGGRETQYF.

The sample holds a few counts of this clone. The chain has TRBV6-5 and TRBJ2-1; 12 positions agree with TRBD1. J was trimmed by 8 bases and V by 2 bases; bases with no gene match: 4. The CDR3 runs to 15 residues. Germline-derived CDR1 and CDR2 are MNHEY and SVGAGI. The CDR3 sequence is CASSYPGTGGDEQFF. The CDR3 DNA reads TGTGCCAGCAGTTACCCCGGGACAGGGGGCGATGAGCAGTTCTTC.